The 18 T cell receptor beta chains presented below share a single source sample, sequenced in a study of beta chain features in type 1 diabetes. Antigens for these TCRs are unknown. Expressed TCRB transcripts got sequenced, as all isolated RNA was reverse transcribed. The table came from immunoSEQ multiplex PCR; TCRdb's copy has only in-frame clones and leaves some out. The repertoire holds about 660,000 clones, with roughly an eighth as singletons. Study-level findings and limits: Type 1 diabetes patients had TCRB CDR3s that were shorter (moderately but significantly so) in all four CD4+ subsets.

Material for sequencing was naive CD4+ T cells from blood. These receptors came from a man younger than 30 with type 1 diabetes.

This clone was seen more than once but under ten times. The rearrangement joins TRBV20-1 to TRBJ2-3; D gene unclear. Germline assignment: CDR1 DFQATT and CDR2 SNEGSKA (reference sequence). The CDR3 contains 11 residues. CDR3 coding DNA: TGCAGCCCCGTCCAGACAGATACGCAGTATTTT. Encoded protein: CSPVQTDTQYF.

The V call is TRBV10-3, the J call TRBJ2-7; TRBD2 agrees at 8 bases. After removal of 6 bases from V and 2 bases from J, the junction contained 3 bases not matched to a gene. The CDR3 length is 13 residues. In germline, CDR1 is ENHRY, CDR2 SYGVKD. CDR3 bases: TGTGCCATCAGCTATAGCGGGACCTACGAGCAGTACTTC. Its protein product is CAISYSGTYEQYF.

This CDR3 reads CASSHPGTGEKLFF. The CDR3 DNA sequence: TGTGCCAGCAGCCACCCGGGAACGGGTGAAAAACTGTTTTTT. The chain recombines TRBV27 with TRBJ1-4; D ambiguous. The CDR3 has 14 residues. CDR1 and CDR2 from the germline V gene are MNHEY and SMNVEV (reference sequence). Trimming removed 6 bases at V and 7 bases at J, with 15 bases between.

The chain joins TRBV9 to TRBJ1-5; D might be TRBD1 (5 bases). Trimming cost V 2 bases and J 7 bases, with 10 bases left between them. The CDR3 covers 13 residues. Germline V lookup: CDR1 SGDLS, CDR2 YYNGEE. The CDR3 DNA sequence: TGTGCCAGCAGCGTTTTTGAGGGGCAGCCCCAGCATTTT. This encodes CASSVFEGQPQHF. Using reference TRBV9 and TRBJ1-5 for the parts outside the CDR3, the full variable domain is DSGVTQTPKHLITATGQRVTLRCSPRSGDLSVYWYQQSLDQGLQFLIQYYNGEERAKGNILERFSAQQFPDLHSELNLSSLELGDSALYFCASSVFEGQPQHFGDGTRLSIL.

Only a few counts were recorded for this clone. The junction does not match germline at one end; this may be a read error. The CDR3 protein is CASSEATGTGHF. CDR3 bases: TGTGCCAGCAGTGAAGCAACTGGGACAGGGCACTTC. V is TRBV6-1 and J is TRBJ2-5; 9 bases fit TRBD1. Germline CDR1 is MNHNS and CDR2 is SASEGT. The length of the CDR3 is 12 residues.

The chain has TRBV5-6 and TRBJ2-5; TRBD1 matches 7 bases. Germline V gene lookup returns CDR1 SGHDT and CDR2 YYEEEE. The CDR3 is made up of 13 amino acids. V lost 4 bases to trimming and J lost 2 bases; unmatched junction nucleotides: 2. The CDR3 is CASSARGQETQYF. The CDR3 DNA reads TGTGCCAGCAGCGCCAGGGGGCAAGAGACCCAGTACTTC.

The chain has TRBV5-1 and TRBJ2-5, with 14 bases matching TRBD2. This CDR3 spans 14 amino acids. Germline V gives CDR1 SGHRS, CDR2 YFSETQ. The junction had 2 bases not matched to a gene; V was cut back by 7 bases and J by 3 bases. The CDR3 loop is CASGGLAGEETQYF. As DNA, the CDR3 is TGCGCCAGCGGGGGACTAGCGGGAGAAGAGACCCAGTACTTC.

CDR3 region: CASSPASPSYNEQFF. CDR3 DNA: TGTGCCAGCAGCCCGGCTAGTCCTTCCTACAATGAGCAGTTCTTC. This chain links TRBV4-2 with TRBJ2-1; D remains ambiguous. Germline V lookup: CDR1 LGHNA, CDR2 YNFKEQ. The CDR3 covers 15 residues. Trimming removed 4 bases from V and 1 base from J, with 11 bases in between.

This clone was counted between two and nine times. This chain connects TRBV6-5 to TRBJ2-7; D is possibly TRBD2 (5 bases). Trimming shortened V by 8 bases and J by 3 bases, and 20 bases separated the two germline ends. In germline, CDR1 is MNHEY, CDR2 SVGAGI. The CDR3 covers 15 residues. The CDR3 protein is CASLRAGGVLYEQYF. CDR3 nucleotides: TGTGCCAGCCTGAGGGCCGGAGGCGTCCTCTACGAGCAGTACTTC.

CDR3 sequence (DNA): TGTGCCAGCCAAGACAGGGCTTTCGAAAAACTGTTTTTT. As protein: CASQDRAFEKLFF. This chain joins TRBV27 and TRBJ1-4; 7 nucleotides align to TRBD1. Germline CDR1 reads MNHEY; CDR2 reads SMNVEV (reference sequence). V dropped 8 bases and J dropped 8; count of bases not matched to a gene: 8. There are 13 residues in the CDR3.

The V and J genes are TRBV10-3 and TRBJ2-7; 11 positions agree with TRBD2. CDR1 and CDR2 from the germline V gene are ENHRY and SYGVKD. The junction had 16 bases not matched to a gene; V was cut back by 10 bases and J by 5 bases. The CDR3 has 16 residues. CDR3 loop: CATDPGSGRGKNEQYF. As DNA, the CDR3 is TGTGCCACCGATCCGGGTAGCGGGAGGGGAAAGAACGAGCAGTACTTC.

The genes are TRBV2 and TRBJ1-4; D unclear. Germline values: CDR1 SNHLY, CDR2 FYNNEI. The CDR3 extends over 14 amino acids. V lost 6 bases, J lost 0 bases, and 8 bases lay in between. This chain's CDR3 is CASRETSTNEKLFF. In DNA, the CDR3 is TGTGCCAGCAGAGAGACCTCAACTAATGAAAAACTGTTTTTT.

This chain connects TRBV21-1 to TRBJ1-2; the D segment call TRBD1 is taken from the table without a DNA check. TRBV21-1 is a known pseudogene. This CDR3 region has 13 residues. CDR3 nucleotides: TGTGCCAGCACCTCCCTGGGCAGCTCGGGCTACACCTTC. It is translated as CASTSLGSSGYTF.

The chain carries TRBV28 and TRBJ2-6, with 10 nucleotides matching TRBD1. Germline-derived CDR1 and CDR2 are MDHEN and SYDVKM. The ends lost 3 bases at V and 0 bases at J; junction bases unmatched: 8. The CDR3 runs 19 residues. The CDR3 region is CASSFPWTGGFSGANVLTF. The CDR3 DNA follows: TGTGCCAGCAGTTTCCCCTGGACAGGGGGGTTCTCTGGGGCCAACGTCCTGACTTTC.

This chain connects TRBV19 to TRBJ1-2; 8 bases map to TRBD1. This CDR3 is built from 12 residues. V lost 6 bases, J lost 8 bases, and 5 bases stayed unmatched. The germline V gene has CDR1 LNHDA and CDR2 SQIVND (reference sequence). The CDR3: CASSDRGHGYTF. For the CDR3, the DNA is TGTGCCAGTAGCGACAGGGGTCACGGCTACACCTTC. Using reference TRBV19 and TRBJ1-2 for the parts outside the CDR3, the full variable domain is DGGITQSPKYLFRKEGQNVTLSCEQNLNHDAMYWYRQDPGQGLRLIYYSQIVNDFQKGDIAEGYSVSREKKESFPLTVTSAQKNPTAFYLCASSDRGHGYTFGSGTRLTVV.

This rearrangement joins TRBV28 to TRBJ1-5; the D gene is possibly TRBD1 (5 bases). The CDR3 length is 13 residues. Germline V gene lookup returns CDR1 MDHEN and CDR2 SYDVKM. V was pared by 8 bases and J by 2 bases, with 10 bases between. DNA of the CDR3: TGTGCCAGCGGAGACAGCCGCAATCAGCCCCAGCATTTT. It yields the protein CASGDSRNQPQHF.

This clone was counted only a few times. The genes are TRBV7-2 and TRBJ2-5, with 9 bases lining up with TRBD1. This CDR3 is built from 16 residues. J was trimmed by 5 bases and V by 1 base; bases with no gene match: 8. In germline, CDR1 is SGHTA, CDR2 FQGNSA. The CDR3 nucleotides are TGTGCCAGCAGCTTAGATTGGACAGGGGCTTTGGAGACCCAGTACTTC. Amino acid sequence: CASSLDWTGALETQYF.

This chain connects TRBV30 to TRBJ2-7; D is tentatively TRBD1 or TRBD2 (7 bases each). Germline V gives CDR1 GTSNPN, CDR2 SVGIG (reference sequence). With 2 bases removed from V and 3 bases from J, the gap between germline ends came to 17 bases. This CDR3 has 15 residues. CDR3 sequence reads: CAWSTTAGGGYEQYF. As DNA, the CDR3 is TGTGCCTGGAGTACTACGGCAGGGGGGGGCTACGAGCAGTACTTC.